This T cell receptor beta chain was found in a study of patients and donors after allogeneic stem cell transplantation (dated by TCRdb to 2020 to 2022). CDR1 and CDR2 are drawn from the germline V gene: SGHAT, FQNNGV. Including the terminal cysteine and phenylalanine, the CDR3 comprises 12 residues. The CDR3 DNA has 36 bases and is translated from base 1. V and J are truncated by 4 bases and 7 bases respectively, leaving an intervening sequence of 11 bases. Library preparation used RT-PCR. The instrument was a NextSeq 550. TCRdb itself trimmed the public reads at Q25 with fastp, ran MiXCR and retained productive beta chains. For every CDR3 protein sequence, its rows merge into one entry that carries the most common genes and DNA. The table for this sample lists about 960,000 distinct CDR3 sequences; roughly 17% of them were counted only once. Jointly, the top ten make up around 5.5% of the sample. This clonotype was counted many times. No cognate antigen has been identified for it. No qualities accompany the bases; no much larger clone lies one base away.

The sample comprised blood, either unsorted or a sorted T cell fraction (not recorded which). In this chain, TRBV11-2 is recombined with TRBJ2-7, with TRBD1 perhaps the D gene, on 5 matching bases. This sequence was found in a human donor who was either an allogeneic HSCT recipient or a stem cell or donor lymphocyte infusion donor (not recorded which). It is not recorded whose cells these are; they may come from a transplant donor. In nucleotides, the sequence is TGTGCCAGCAGCTCCTCAGGGTCAGAGCAGTACTTC. It is translated as CASSSSGSEQYF.